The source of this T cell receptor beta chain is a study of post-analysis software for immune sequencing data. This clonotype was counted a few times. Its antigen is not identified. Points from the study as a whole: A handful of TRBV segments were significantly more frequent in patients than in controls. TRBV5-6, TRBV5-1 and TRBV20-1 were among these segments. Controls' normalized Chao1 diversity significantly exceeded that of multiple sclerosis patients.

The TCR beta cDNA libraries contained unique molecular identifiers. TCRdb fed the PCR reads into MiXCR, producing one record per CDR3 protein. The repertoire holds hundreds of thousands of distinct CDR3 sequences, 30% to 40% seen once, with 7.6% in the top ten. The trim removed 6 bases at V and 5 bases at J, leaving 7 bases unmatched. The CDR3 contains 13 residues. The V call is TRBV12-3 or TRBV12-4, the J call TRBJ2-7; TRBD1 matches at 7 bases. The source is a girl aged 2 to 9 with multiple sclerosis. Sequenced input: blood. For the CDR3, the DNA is TGTGCCAGCAGATTGGGACAGTCGAACGAGCAGTACTTC. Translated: CASRLGQSNEQYF.